These T cell receptor beta chains were read from a single sample in a study of neurological immune-mediated disorders. TCRdb redid the calling of the 5' RACE reads with MiXCR, one entry per CDR3 protein. The table lists 35,000 to 50,000 distinct CDR3 sequences, about 2.5% of them singletons, with approximately 2.3% in the top ten. The sample comprised PBMCs. The source is a man aged 50 or older with multiple sclerosis. CDR3s include the opening cysteine and the closing phenylalanine or tryptophan. Each record gives: clone size, V gene, J gene, D gene, CDR3 protein, CDR3 DNA. D genes are given only for firm matches. Size is stated as once, few, many, or a class for an expanded clone.

many,TRBV6-5,TRBJ2-3,-,CASSYSAGTDTQYF,TGTGCCAGCAGTTACTCAGCGGGCACAGATACGCAGTATTTT
many,TRBV20-1,TRBJ1-2,-,CSATSGVNYGYTF,TGCAGTGCTACTTCAGGCGTAAACTATGGCTACACCTTC
many,TRBV7-9,TRBJ2-1,TRBD1,CASSQRGDRVGNEQFF,TGTGCCAGCAGCCAAAGGGGGGACAGGGTCGGCAATGAGCAGTTCTTC
many,TRBV15,TRBJ2-7,-,CATSRDRSHEQYF,TGTGCCACCAGCAGAGACCGCTCCCACGAGCAGTACTTC
many,TRBV2,TRBJ2-5,-,CASSPRWETQYF,TGTGCCAGCAGCCCCCGGTGGGAGACCCAGTACTTC
many,TRBV20-1,TRBJ1-1,-,CSAKPPGRNTEAFF,TGCAGTGCCAAACCGCCTGGGCGGAACACTGAAGCTTTCTTT
few,TRBV5-5,TRBJ2-3,-,CASSLGQGIDTQYF,TGTGCCAGCAGCTTGGGGCAGGGAATAGATACACAGTATTTT
many,TRBV20-1,TRBJ1-5,-,CSASQGRGDQPQNF,TGCAGTGCTAGCCAAGGGAGGGGTGATCAGCCCCAGAATTTT
many,TRBV6-2/TRBV6-3,TRBJ1-2,TRBD1,CASSYGGQGDYGYTF,TGTGCCAGCAGTTACGGAGGACAGGGTGACTATGGCTACACCTTC
many,TRBV12-3/TRBV12-4,TRBJ2-7,-,CASSFPGRGYEQYF,TGTGCCAGCAGCTTTCCGGGACGTGGCTACGAGCAGTACTTC
many,TRBV5-6,TRBJ2-3,TRBD1,CASSYLQGADTQYF,TGTGCCAGCAGCTATCTACAGGGGGCAGATACGCAGTATTTT
many,TRBV10-3,TRBJ2-5,-,CAISSNPKQETQYF,TGTGCCATCAGTAGTAACCCTAAACAAGAGACCCAGTACTTC
few,TRBV5-1,TRBJ1-2,-,CASSLDIFESGVANYGYTF,TGCGCCAGCAGCTTGGATATTTTTGAGTCGGGGGTCGCTAACTATGGCTACACCTTC
many,TRBV5-1,TRBJ2-2,-,CASSLGSGNTGELFF,TGCGCCAGCAGCTTGGGTTCCGGGAACACCGGGGAGCTGTTTTTT